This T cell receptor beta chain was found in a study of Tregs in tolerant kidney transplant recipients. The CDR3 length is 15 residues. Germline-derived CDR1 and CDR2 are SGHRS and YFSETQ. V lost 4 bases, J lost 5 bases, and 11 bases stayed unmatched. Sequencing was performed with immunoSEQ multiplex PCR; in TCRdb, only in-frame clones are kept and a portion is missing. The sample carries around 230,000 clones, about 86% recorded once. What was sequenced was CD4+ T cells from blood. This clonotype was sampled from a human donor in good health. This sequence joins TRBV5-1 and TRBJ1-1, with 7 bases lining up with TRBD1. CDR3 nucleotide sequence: TGCGCCAGCAGCACCGGCGACAGGGTAAAAACTGAAGCTTTCTTT. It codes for CASSTGDRVKTEAFF.